This record covers a single TCR beta chain. Its specificity is not known. This PCR relied on a set of 60 Vbeta primers and 13 Jbeta primers. The assay was immunoSEQ multiplex PCR, and TCRdb's table has in-frame clones only and misses some. This table has about 150,000 clones, 82% appearing once. This record belongs to a study of cytomegalovirus exposure and HLA in healthy donors. Study-level results: Earlier findings revealed that most TCR beta V segments proved productive either about 87% or about 30% of the time. Most TCR sequences were seen very rarely across donors, but some public TCRs occurred in many. More clonal expansion characterized HLA-associated TCR beta chains than equally common others in a later analysis. CMV antigen specificity of a few CMV-associated chains was confirmed in vitro.

CDR1 is MNHNS and CDR2 is SASEGT in the germline V gene. The V and J ends lost 3 bases and 3 bases respectively, with 14 bases between them. The length of the CDR3 is 15 residues. Sequencing was performed on PBMCs. The receptor comes from a woman between 50 and 59 years old in good health and CMV-seropositive. V and J are TRBV6-1 and TRBJ1-1, with D possibly TRBD1 on 6 matching bases. DNA of the CDR3: TGTGCCAGCAGTGACGAACAGGGAAGGCACACTGAAGCTTTCTTT. Protein product: CASSDEQGRHTEAFF.